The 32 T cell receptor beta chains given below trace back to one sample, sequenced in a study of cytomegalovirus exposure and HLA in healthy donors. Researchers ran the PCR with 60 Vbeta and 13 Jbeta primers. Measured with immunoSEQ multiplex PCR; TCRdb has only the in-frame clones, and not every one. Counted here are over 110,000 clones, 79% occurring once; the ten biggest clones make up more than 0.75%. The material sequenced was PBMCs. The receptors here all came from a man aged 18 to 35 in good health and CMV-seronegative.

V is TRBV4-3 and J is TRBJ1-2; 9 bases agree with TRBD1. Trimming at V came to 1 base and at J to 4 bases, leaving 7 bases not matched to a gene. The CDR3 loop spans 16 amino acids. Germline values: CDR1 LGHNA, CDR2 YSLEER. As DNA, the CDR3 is TGCGCCAGCAGCCAAGTCGCCACAGGGGGCGCCTATGGCTACACCTTC. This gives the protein CASSQVATGGAYGYTF.

In nucleotides, the CDR3 is TGTGCCAGCAGCTCGACGGAGGACTATGGCTACACCTTC. Translation: CASSSTEDYGYTF. This chain connects TRBV7-2 to TRBJ1-2; D gene unclear. The CDR3 consists of 13 residues. The germline V gene encodes CDR1 SGHTA and CDR2 FQGNSA. V was pared by 4 bases and J by 3 bases, with 9 bases between.

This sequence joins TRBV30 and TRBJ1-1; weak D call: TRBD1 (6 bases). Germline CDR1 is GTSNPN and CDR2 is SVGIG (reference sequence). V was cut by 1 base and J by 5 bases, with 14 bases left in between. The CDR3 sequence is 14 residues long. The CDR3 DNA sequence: TGTGCCTGGAGTGGAACAGGGTCGAGGACTGAAGCTTTCTTT. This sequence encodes CAWSGTGSRTEAFF. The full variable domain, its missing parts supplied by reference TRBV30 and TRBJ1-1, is SQTIHQWPATLVQPVGSPLSLECTVEGTSNPNLYWYRQAAGRGLQLLFYSVGIGQISSEVPQNLSASRPQDRQFILSSKKLLLSDSGFYLCAWSGTGSRTEAFFGQGTRLTVV.

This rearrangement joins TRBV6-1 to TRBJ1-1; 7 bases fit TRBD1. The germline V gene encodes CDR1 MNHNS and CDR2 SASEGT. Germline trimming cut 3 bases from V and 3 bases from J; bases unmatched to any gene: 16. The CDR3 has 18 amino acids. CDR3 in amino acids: CASSERGESYQGDTEAFF. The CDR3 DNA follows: TGTGCCAGCAGTGAGAGGGGGGAGAGTTACCAGGGGGACACTGAAGCTTTCTTT.

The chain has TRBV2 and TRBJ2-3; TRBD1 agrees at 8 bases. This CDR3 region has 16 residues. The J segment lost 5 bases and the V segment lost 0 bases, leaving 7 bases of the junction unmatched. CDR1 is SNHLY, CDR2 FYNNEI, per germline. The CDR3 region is CASSEADRVGLDTQYF. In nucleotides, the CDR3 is TGTGCCAGCAGTGAAGCGGACAGGGTGGGGTTAGATACGCAGTATTTT. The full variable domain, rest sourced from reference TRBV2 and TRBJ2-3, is EPEVTQTPSHQVTQMGQEVILRCVPISNHLYFYWYRQILGQKVEFLVSFYNNEISEKSEIFDDQFSVERPDGSNFTLKIRSTKLEDSAMYFCASSEADRVGLDTQYFGPGTRLTVL.

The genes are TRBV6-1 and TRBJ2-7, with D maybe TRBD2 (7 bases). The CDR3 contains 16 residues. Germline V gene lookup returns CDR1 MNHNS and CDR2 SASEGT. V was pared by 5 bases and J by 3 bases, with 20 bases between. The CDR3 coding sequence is TGTGCCAGCAGTCAAGGGGGAGGGGGGCGCGGCTACGAGCAGTACTTC. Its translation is CASSQGGGGRGYEQYF.

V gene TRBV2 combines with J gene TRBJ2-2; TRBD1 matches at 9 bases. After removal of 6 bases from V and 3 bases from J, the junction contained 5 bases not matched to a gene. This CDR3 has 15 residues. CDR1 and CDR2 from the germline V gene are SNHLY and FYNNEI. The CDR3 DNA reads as TGTGCCAGCAGCATTACAGGGGGCGACACCGGGGAGCTGTTTTTT. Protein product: CASSITGGDTGELFF. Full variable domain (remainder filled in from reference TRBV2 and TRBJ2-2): EPEVTQTPSHQVTQMGQEVILRCVPISNHLYFYWYRQILGQKVEFLVSFYNNEISEKSEIFDDQFSVERPDGSNFTLKIRSTKLEDSAMYFCASSITGGDTGELFFGEGSRLTVL.

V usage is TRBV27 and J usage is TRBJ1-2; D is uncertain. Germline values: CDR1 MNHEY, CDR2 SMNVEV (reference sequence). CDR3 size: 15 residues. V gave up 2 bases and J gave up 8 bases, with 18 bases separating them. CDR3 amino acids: CASSLLGEPWRGYTF. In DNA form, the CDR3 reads TGTGCCAGCAGTTTACTCGGCGAGCCCTGGCGGGGCTACACCTTC.

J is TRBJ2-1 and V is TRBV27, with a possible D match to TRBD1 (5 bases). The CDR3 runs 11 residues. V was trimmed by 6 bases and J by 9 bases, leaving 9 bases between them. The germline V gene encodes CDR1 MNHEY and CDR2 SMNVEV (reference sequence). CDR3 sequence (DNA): TGTGCCAGCAGACAGGCCGGTGAGCAGTTCTTC. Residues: CASRQAGEQFF.

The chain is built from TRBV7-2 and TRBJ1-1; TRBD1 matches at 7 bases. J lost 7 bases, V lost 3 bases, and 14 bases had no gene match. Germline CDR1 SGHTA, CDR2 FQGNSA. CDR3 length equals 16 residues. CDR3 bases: TGTGCCAGCAGCTTGTTTCTTACAGGGGTTAGGGTTGAAGCTTTCTTT. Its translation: CASSLFLTGVRVEAFF.

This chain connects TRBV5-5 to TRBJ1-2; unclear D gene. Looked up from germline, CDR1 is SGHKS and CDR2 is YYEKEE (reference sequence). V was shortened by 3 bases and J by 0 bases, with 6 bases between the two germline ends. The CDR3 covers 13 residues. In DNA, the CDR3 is TGTGCCAGCAGCTCAGATTCTAACTATGGCTACACCTTC. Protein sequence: CASSSDSNYGYTF.

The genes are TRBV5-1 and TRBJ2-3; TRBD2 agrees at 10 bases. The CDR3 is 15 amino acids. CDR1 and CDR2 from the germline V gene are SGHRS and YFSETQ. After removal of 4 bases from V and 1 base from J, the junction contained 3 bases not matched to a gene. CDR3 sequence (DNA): TGCGCCAGCAGCCACCTAGCGGGAGGCACAGATACGCAGTATTTT. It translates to CASSHLAGGTDTQYF.

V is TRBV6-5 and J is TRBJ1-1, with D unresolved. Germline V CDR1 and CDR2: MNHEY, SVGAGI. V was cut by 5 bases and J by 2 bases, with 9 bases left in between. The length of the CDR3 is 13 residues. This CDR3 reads CASSETDNTEAFF. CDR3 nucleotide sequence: TGTGCCAGCAGTGAAACAGACAACACTGAAGCTTTCTTT.

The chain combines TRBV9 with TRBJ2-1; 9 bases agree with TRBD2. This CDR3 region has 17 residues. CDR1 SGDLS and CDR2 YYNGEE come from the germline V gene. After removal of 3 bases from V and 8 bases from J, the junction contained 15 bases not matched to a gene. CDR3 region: CASSGMAMRGGIYEQFF. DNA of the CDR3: TGTGCCAGCAGCGGGATGGCTATGCGGGGGGGCATCTATGAGCAGTTCTTC.

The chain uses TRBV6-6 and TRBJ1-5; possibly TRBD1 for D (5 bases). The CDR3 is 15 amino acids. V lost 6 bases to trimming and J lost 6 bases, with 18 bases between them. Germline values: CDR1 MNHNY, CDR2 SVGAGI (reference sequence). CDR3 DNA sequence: TGTGCCAGCAGGAAGGACAATAACAGGAGTCAGCCCCAGCATTTT. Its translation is CASRKDNNRSQPQHF.

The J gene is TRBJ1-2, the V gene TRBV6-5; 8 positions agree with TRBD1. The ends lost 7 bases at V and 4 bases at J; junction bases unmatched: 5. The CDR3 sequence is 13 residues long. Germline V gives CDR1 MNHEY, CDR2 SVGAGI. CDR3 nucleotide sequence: TGTGCCAGCACCGTACAGGGGGGCTATGGCTACACCTTC. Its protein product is CASTVQGGYGYTF.

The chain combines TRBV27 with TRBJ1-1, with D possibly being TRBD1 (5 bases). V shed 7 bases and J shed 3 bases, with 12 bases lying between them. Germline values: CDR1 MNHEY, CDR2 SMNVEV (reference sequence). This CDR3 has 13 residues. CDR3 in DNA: TGTGCCAGCAAGCCCCCAGGGCACACTGAAGCTTTCTTT. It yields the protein CASKPPGHTEAFF.

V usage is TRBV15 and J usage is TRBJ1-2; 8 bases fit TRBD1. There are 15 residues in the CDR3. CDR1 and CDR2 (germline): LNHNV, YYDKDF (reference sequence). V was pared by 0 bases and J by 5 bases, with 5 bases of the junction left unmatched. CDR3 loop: CATSREFGTGYGYTF. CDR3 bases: TGTGCCACCAGCAGAGAGTTTGGGACAGGTTATGGCTACACCTTC. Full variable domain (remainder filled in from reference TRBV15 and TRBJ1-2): DAMVIQNPRYQVTQFGKPVTLSCSQTLNHNVMYWYQQKSSQAPKLLFHYYDKDFNNEADTPDNFQSRRPNTSFCFLDIRSPGLGDTAMYLCATSREFGTGYGYTFGSGTRLTVV.

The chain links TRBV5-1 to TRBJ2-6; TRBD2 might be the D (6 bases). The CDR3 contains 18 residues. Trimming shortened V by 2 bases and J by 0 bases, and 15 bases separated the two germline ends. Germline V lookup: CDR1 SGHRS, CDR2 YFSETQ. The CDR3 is CASSFFGGRYSGANVLTF. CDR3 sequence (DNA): TGCGCCAGCAGCTTTTTTGGAGGGCGTTACTCTGGGGCCAACGTCCTGACTTTC.

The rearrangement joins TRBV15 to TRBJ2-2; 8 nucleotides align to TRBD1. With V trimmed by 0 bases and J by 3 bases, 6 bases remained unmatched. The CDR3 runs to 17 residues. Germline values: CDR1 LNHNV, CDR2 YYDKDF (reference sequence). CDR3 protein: CATSREETGDYTGELFF. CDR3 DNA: TGTGCCACCAGCAGAGAGGAGACAGGGGACTACACCGGGGAGCTGTTTTTT.

The CDR3 region is CASSLAVPQAAPSSGANVLTF. In DNA, the CDR3 is TGTGCCAGCAGCTTAGCCGTTCCGCAGGCCGCTCCTTCTTCTGGGGCCAACGTCCTGACTTTC. This chain joins TRBV7-8 and TRBJ2-6; D unresolved. The germline CDR1 and CDR2 sequences are SGHVS and FQNEAQ. The CDR3 spans 21 residues. Between the trimmed V and J ends, which lost 0 bases and 1 base, there was a span of 22 bases.

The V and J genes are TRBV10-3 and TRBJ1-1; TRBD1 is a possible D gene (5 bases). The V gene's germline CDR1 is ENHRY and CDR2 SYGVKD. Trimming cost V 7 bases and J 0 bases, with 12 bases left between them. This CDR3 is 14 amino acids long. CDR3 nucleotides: TGTGCCATCAACGCAGGGCAGCTGAACACTGAAGCTTTCTTT. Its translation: CAINAGQLNTEAFF.

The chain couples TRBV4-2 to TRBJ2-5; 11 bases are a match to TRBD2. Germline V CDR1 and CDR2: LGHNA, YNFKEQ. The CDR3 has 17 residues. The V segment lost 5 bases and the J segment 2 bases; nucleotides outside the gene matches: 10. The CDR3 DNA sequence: TGTGCCAGCAGCTCCCTACCTAGCGGGGGGAGTCAAGAGACCCAGTACTTC. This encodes CASSSLPSGGSQETQYF.

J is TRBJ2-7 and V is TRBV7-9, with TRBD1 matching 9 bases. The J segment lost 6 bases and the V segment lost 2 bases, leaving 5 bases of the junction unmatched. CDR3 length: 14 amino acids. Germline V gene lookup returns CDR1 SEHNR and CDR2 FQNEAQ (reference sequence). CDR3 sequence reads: CASSLTGGKCEQYF. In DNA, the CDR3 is TGTGCCAGCAGCTTAACAGGGGGCAAATGCGAGCAGTACTTC.

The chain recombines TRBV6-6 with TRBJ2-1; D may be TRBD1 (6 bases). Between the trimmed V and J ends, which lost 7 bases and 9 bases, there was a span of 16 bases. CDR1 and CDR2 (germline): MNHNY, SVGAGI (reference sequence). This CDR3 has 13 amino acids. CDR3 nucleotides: TGTGCCAGCACTCAAAGACCCAGGGGTGAGCAGTTCTTC. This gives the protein CASTQRPRGEQFF.

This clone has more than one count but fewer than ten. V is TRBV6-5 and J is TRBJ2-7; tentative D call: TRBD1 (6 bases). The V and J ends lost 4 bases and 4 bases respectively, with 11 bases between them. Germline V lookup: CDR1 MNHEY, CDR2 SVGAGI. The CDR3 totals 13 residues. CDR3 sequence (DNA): TGTGCCAGCAGTTTAACAGGGTGGTACGAGCAGTACTTC. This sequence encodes CASSLTGWYEQYF.

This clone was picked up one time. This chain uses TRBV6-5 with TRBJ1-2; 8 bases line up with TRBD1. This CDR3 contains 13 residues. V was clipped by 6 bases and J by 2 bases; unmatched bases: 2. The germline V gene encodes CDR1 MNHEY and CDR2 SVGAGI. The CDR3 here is CASSRQGNYGYTF. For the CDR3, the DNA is TGTGCCAGCAGCCGACAGGGGAACTATGGCTACACCTTC.

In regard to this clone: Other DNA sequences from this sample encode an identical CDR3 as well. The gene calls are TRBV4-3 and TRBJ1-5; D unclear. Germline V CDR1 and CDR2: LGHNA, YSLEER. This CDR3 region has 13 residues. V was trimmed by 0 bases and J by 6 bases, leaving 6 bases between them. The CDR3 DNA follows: TGCGCCAGCAGCCAAGATAGAGGTCAGCCCCAGCATTTT. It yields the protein CASSQDRGQPQHF.

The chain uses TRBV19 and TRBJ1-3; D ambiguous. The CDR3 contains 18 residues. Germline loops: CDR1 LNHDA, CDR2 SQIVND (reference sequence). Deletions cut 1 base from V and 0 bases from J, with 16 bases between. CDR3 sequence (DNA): TGTGCCAGTAGTATAGCACCCTCTGCGTTCGGCTCTGGAAACACCATATATTTT. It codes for CASSIAPSAFGSGNTIYF.

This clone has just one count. The CDR3 DNA is TGTGCCAGCAGTTTAAGTGGGCCGGTCGAAGGGGAGCTGTTTTTT. Its protein is CASSLSGPVEGELFF. The V call is TRBV7-2, the J call TRBJ2-2; no firm D call. Germline V gene lookup returns CDR1 SGHTA and CDR2 FQGNSA. The germline V and J ends were trimmed by 6 bases and 8 bases, with 19 bases remaining between them. This CDR3 has 15 residues.

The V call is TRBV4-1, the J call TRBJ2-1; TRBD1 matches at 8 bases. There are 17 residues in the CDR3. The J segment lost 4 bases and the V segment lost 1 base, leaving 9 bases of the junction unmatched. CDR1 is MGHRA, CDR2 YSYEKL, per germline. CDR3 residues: CASSQGLGDRRYNEQFF. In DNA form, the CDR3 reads TGCGCCAGCAGCCAAGGTTTAGGGGACAGGAGATACAATGAGCAGTTCTTC.

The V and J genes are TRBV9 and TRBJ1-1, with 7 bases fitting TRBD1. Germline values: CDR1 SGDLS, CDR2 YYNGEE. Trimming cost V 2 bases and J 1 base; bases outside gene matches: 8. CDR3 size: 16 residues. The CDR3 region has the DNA TGTGCCAGCAGCGTCGACAGGGACCCCACGAACACTGAAGCTTTCTTT. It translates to CASSVDRDPTNTEAFF.